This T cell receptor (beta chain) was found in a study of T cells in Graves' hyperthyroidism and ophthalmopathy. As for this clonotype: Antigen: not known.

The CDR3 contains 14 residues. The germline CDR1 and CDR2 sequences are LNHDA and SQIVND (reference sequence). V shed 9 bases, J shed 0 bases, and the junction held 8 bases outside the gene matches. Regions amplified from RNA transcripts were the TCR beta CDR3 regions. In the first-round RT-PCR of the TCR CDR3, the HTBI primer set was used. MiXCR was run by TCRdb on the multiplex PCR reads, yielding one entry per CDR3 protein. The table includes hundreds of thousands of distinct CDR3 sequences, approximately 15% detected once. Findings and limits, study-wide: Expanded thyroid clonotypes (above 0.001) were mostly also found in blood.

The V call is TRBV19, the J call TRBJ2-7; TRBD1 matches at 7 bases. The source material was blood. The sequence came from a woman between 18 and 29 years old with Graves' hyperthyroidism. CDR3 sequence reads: CASRQDRSSYEQYF. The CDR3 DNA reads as TGTGCCAGCCGGCAGGACAGGAGCTCCTACGAGCAGTACTTC.